Included here is one T cell receptor beta chain sequence, with context. Only in-frame clones appear in the TCRdb table, and some are missing; sequencing was by immunoSEQ multiplex PCR. The sample has approximately 44,000 clones, more than 85% seen once. The sample originates from a study of T cell changes during pregnancy in multiple sclerosis. V was trimmed by 3 bases and J by 5 bases, leaving 13 bases between them. The V gene's germline CDR1 is GTSNPN and CDR2 SVGIG (reference sequence). The CDR3 consists of 13 residues. This sequence joins TRBV30 and TRBJ1-1; D is undetermined. Sample: CD4+ T cells from peripheral blood mononuclear cells, taken in the second trimester of pregnancy. This TCR derives from a female donor in good health, enrolled as a control in a pregnancy study. The CDR3 nucleotides are TGTGCCTGGAGGGTGAGGGTGGAGACTGAAGCTTTCTTT. Translating gives CAWRVRVETEAFF.